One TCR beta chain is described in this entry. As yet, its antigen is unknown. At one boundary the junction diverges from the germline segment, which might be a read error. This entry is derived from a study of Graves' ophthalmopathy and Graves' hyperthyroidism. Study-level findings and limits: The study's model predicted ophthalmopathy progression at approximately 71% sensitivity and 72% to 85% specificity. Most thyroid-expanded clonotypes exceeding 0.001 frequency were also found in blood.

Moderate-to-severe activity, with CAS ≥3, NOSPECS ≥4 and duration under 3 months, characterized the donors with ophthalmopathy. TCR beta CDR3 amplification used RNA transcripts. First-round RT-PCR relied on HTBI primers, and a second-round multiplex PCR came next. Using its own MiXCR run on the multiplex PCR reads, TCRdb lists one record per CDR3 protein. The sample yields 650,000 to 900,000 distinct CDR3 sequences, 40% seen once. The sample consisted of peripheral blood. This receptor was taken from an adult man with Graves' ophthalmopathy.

The CDR3 region is CASSPDEPSGNTIYF. In nucleotides, the CDR3 is TGTGCCAGCAGTCCGGACGAACCCTCTGGAAACACCATATATTTT. This chain connects TRBV10-3 to TRBJ1-3; D call uncertain. The germline V gene encodes CDR1 ENHRY and CDR2 SYGVKD. The CDR3 runs to 15 residues.